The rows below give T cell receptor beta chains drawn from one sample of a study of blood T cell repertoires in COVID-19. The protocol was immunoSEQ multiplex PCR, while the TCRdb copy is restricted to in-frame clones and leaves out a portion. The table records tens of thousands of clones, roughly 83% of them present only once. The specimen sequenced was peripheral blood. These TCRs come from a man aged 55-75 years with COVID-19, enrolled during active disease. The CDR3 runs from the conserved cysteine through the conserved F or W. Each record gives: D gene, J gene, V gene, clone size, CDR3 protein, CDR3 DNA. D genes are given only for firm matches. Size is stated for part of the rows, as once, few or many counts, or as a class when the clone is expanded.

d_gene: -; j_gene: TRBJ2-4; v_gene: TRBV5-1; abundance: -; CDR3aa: CASSPLEAKNIQYF; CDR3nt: TGCGCCAGCAGCCCGTTAGAAGCCAAAAACATTCAGTACTTC
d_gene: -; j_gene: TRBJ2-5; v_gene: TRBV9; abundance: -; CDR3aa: CASSVASRGRETQYF; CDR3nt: TGTGCCAGCAGCGTAGCGTCCAGGGGACGGGAGACCCAGTACTTC
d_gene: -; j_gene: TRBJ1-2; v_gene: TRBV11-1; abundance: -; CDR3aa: CASSLYDRSYGYTF; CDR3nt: TGTGCCAGCAGCTTATACGACAGGAGCTATGGCTACACCTTC
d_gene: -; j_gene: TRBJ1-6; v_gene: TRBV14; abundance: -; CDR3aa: CASSQESQGRSPLHF; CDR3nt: TGTGCCAGCAGCCAAGAATCCCAGGGCAGGTCACCCCTCCACTTT
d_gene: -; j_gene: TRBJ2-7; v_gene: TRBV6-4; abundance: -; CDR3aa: CASTLETPSPYEQYF; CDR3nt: TGTGCCAGCACGCTGGAGACTCCTTCTCCCTACGAGCAGTACTTC
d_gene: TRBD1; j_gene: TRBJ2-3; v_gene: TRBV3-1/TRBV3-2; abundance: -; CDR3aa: CASFLQGTDTQYF; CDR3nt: TGTGCCAGCTTCCTACAGGGGACAGATACGCAGTATTTT
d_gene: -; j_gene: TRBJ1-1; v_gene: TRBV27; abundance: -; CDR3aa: CASSPQVEYEAFF; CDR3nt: TGTGCCAGCAGCCCCCAGGTCGAATACGAAGCTTTCTTT
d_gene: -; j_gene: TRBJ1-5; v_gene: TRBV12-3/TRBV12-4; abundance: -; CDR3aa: CASSVNREQPQHF; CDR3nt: TGTGCCAGCAGTGTTAACAGGGAACAGCCCCAGCATTTT
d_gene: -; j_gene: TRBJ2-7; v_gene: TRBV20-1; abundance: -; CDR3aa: CSASLGLAGVYEQYF; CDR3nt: TGCAGTGCTAGTTTAGGGCTAGCCGGGGTTTACGAGCAGTACTTC
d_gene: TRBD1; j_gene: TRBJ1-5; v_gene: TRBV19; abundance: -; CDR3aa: CASRDRGLGPQHF; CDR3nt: TGTGCCAGTCGGGACAGGGGATTAGGGCCCCAGCATTTT
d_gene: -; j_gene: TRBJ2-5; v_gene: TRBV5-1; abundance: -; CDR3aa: CASSLDGRRQETQYF; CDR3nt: TGCGCCAGCAGCTTGGATGGGAGAAGGCAAGAGACCCAGTACTTC
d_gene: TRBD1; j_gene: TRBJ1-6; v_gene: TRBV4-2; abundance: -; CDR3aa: CASSQVGQGLYNSPLHF; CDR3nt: TGTGCCAGCAGCCAAGTGGGACAGGGCCTCTATAATTCACCCCTCCACTTT
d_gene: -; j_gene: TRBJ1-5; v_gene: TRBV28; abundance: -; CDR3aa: CAPKFERGREQSNQPQHF; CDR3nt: TGTGCCCCCAAGTTTGAGCGAGGGAGAGAACAGTCCAATCAGCCCCAGCATTTT
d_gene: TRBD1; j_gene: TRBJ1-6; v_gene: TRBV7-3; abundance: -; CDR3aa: CASSLLDRGNNSPLHF; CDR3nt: TGTGCCAGCAGCCTCCTGGACAGGGGGAATAATTCACCCCTCCACTTT
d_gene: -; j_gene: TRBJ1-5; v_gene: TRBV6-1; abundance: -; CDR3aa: CASSEILGGSNQPQHF; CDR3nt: TGTGCCAGCAGTGAAATATTGGGGGGTAGCAATCAGCCCCAGCATTTT
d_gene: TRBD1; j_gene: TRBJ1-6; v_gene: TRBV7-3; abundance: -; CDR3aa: CASSRDRGNSPLHF; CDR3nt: TGTGCCAGCAGCCGAGACAGGGGGAATTCACCCCTCCACTTT
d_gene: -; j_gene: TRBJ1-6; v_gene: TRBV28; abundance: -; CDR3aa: CASTTGSSYNSPLHF; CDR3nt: TGTGCCAGTACCACAGGGTCTAGCTATAATTCACCCCTCCACTTT
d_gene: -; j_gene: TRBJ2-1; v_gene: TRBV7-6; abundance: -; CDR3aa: CASSLVAGAHNEQFF; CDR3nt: TGTGCCAGCAGCTTAGTGGCGGGGGCTCACAATGAGCAGTTCTTC
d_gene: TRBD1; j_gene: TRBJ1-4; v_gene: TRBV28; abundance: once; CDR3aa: CASRTGQGVEKLFF; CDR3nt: TGTGCCAGCAGAACGGGACAGGGGGTTGAAAAACTGTTTTTT
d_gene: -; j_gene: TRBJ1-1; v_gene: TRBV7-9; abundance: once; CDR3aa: CASSQVNTEAFF; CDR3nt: TGTGCCAGCAGCCAGGTGAACACTGAAGCTTTCTTT
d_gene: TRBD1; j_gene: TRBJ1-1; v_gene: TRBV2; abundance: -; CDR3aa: CASKQGGEAFF; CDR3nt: TGTGCCAGCAAACAGGGGGGCGAAGCTTTCTTT
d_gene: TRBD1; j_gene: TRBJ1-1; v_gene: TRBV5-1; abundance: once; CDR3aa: CASSLEAGGMGTEAFF; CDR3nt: TGCGCCAGCAGCTTGGAGGCAGGGGGAATGGGCACTGAAGCTTTCTTT
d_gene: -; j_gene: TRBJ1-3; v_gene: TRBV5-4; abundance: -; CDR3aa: CASSYPGQSGNTIYF; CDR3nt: TGTGCCAGCAGCTATCCAGGGCAGTCTGGAAACACCATATATTTT
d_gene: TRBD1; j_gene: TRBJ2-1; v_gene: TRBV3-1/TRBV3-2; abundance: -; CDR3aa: CASSQMTGNEQFF; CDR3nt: TGTGCCAGCAGCCAGATGACAGGGAATGAGCAGTTCTTC
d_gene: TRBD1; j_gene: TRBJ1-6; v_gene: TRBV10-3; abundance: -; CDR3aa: CAISRDSTNSPLHF; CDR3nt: TGTGCCATCAGTCGGGACAGTACCAATTCACCCCTCCACTTT